This is a list of T cell receptor beta chains from one sample in a study of T-cell memory formation after mild COVID-19. TCRdb independently ran MiXCR on the 5' RACE reads; one entry per CDR3 protein. The repertoire has 350,000 to 550,000 distinct CDR3 sequences, 15% to 20% of them found once; the top ten carry 20% to 25%. The sample was PBMCs or a T cell subset sorted from them (not recorded which). These TCRs come from a man aged 18 to 35 who had mild COVID-19 (a few samples of this study predate the infection). Cell type and time point are not known. Both conserved end residues are trimmed from each CDR3. Each record gives: J gene, V gene, CDR3 protein.

j_gene: TRBJ1-2
v_gene: TRBV11-2
CDR3aa: ASTREGAQNYGYT

j_gene: TRBJ2-2
v_gene: TRBV6-2/TRBV6-3
CDR3aa: ASSSGGGTGELF

j_gene: TRBJ1-5
v_gene: TRBV4-2
CDR3aa: ASSPGGQGGQPQH

j_gene: TRBJ1-3
v_gene: TRBV10-3
CDR3aa: AITASSSNSGNTIY

j_gene: TRBJ1-2
v_gene: TRBV4-2
CDR3aa: ASSQARRGPAWHYGYT

j_gene: TRBJ2-5
v_gene: TRBV11-3
CDR3aa: ASSPGEGGTQY

j_gene: TRBJ1-3
v_gene: TRBV12-3/TRBV12-4
CDR3aa: ASSLSTGNTIY

j_gene: TRBJ2-6
v_gene: TRBV7-2
CDR3aa: ASSFAGTRFRGANVLT

j_gene: TRBJ1-6
v_gene: TRBV11-2
CDR3aa: ASALRGSSYNSPLH

j_gene: TRBJ2-5
v_gene: TRBV7-8
CDR3aa: ASSLRTSGSQETQY

j_gene: TRBJ2-2
v_gene: TRBV6-2/TRBV6-3
CDR3aa: ASLRLTGNPGELF

j_gene: TRBJ2-7
v_gene: TRBV6-5
CDR3aa: ASSYSSHPYEQY

j_gene: TRBJ2-1
v_gene: TRBV12-3/TRBV12-4
CDR3aa: ASSSSSSYNEQF

j_gene: TRBJ2-3
v_gene: TRBV7-3
CDR3aa: ASSPLGGSTDTQY

j_gene: TRBJ1-1
v_gene: TRBV27
CDR3aa: ASSSQADTEAF

j_gene: TRBJ2-1
v_gene: TRBV5-1
CDR3aa: ASSPRLAGAEQF

j_gene: TRBJ1-5
v_gene: TRBV20-1
CDR3aa: SARDPGRGNQPQH

j_gene: TRBJ1-5
v_gene: TRBV5-5
CDR3aa: ASSFTGEYSNQPQH

j_gene: TRBJ1-2
v_gene: TRBV3-1
CDR3aa: ASSQGVSYGYT

j_gene: TRBJ2-1
v_gene: TRBV12-3/TRBV12-4
CDR3aa: ATHENEQF

j_gene: TRBJ1-1
v_gene: TRBV9
CDR3aa: ASSGNTEAF

j_gene: TRBJ1-1
v_gene: TRBV19
CDR3aa: ANPREAPNTEAF

j_gene: TRBJ1-1
v_gene: TRBV12-5
CDR3aa: ASGSTMGGTAF

j_gene: TRBJ2-7
v_gene: TRBV6-5
CDR3aa: ASSGRGGGEQY

j_gene: TRBJ2-1
v_gene: TRBV6-2/TRBV6-3
CDR3aa: ASSWRGASYNEQF

j_gene: TRBJ2-2
v_gene: TRBV12-3/TRBV12-4
CDR3aa: ASSRRALDTGELF

j_gene: TRBJ1-4
v_gene: TRBV7-2
CDR3aa: ASSPRPTQGEKLF

j_gene: TRBJ1-3
v_gene: TRBV6-6
CDR3aa: ASRLSENTIY

j_gene: TRBJ2-5
v_gene: TRBV5-8
CDR3aa: ASSSGTGGLWETQY

j_gene: TRBJ2-3
v_gene: TRBV5-1
CDR3aa: ASRQGQQTDTQY

j_gene: TRBJ2-3
v_gene: TRBV20-1
CDR3aa: SARDPLTSGDTQY

j_gene: TRBJ2-3
v_gene: TRBV5-1
CDR3aa: ASAPSGADTQY

j_gene: TRBJ1-2
v_gene: TRBV10-3
CDR3aa: ATQTLTGSNYGYT

j_gene: TRBJ1-2
v_gene: TRBV6-6
CDR3aa: ASSRSYGYT

j_gene: TRBJ1-5
v_gene: TRBV12-3/TRBV12-4
CDR3aa: ASSPDDQPQH

j_gene: TRBJ2-7
v_gene: TRBV4-1
CDR3aa: ASSQALGGGSYEQY

j_gene: TRBJ1-4
v_gene: TRBV11-2
CDR3aa: ASGGQGREKLF

j_gene: TRBJ1-1
v_gene: TRBV29-1
CDR3aa: SVDRQAHTEAF

j_gene: TRBJ1-4
v_gene: TRBV28
CDR3aa: ATTNAGNEKLF

j_gene: TRBJ2-1
v_gene: TRBV20-1
CDR3aa: SAMVLLAGTYNEQF

j_gene: TRBJ1-6
v_gene: TRBV5-1
CDR3aa: ASSIGTAINSPLH

j_gene: TRBJ1-1
v_gene: TRBV6-1
CDR3aa: ASSELGQGNTEAF

j_gene: TRBJ1-6
v_gene: TRBV6-5
CDR3aa: ASSYGQEGYSPLH

j_gene: TRBJ2-5
v_gene: TRBV5-1
CDR3aa: ASSLVVEETQY

j_gene: TRBJ2-3
v_gene: TRBV12-3/TRBV12-4
CDR3aa: ASRAGHGTQY

j_gene: TRBJ1-6
v_gene: TRBV2
CDR3aa: ASSEIRSGSPLH

j_gene: TRBJ2-6
v_gene: TRBV11-2
CDR3aa: ASSFDLGERGANVLT

j_gene: TRBJ2-1
v_gene: TRBV7-9
CDR3aa: ASSQPRNSYNEQF

j_gene: TRBJ2-3
v_gene: TRBV5-6
CDR3aa: ASSNGPFTDTQY

j_gene: TRBJ2-3
v_gene: TRBV7-2
CDR3aa: ASSALSPGGGTQY

j_gene: TRBJ1-1
v_gene: TRBV29-1
CDR3aa: SANRQGSGTEAF

j_gene: TRBJ2-5
v_gene: TRBV2
CDR3aa: ASAYRETQY

j_gene: TRBJ2-1
v_gene: TRBV5-1
CDR3aa: ASTRGVNEQF

j_gene: TRBJ1-1
v_gene: TRBV5-1
CDR3aa: ASTRDTSSNTEAF

j_gene: TRBJ1-5
v_gene: TRBV12-3/TRBV12-4
CDR3aa: ASSLREAYQPQH

j_gene: TRBJ2-7
v_gene: TRBV20-1
CDR3aa: SARALRDFPHSYEQY

j_gene: TRBJ2-5
v_gene: TRBV7-2
CDR3aa: ASSGSPRETQY

j_gene: TRBJ2-2
v_gene: TRBV7-2
CDR3aa: ASSLGLAGGSWMTGELF

j_gene: TRBJ2-4
v_gene: TRBV5-1
CDR3aa: ASSRDSAAKNIQY